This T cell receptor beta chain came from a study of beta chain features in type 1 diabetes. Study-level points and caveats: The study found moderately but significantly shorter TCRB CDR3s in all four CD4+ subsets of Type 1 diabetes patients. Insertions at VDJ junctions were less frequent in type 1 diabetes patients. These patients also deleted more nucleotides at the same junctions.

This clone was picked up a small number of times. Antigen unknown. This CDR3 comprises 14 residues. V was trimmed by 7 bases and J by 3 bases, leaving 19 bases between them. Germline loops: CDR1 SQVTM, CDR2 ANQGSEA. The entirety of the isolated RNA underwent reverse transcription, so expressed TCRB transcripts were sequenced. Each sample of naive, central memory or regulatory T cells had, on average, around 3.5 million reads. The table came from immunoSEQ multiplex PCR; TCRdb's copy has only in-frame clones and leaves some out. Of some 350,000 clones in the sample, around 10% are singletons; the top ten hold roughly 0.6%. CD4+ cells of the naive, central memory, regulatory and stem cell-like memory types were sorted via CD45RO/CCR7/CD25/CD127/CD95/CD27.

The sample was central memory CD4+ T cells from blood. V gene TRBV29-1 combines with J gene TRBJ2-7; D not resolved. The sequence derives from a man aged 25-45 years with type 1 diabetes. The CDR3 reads CSALSPGTDYEQYF. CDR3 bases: TGCAGCGCCTTGAGCCCTGGTACAGACTACGAGCAGTACTTC.